The clone carrying this TCR beta chain has more than one count but fewer than ten. What it binds is unknown. The CDR3 consists of 15 residues. V gave up 5 bases and J gave up 4 bases; unmatched junction bases: 7. The germline CDR1 and CDR2 sequences are SEHNR and FQNEAQ (reference sequence). This specimen belongs to a study of identical twins. The study, taken as a whole, reports: Invariant cells of the MAIT and iNKT types might have partly distorted the zero-insertion analyses.

TCRdb processed the 5' RACE reads anew with MiXCR; each CDR3 protein has one entry. The data show roughly 720,000 distinct CDR3 sequences, 15% to 20% seen once. These same records also appear under a second study, on T cells expressing NK-cell markers.

This chain connects TRBV7-9 to TRBJ2-1, with 8 positions matching TRBD2. The clonotype was recovered from a woman aged 18-29 years in good health. The sequenced material came from PBMCs. The CDR3 DNA reads TGTGCCAGCAGCGCTCGGGAGGGCCGGTACAATGAGCAGTTCTTC. It codes for CASSAREGRYNEQFF. The full variable domain, its missing parts supplied by reference TRBV7-9 and TRBJ2-1, is DTGVSQNPRHKITKRGQNVTFRCDPISEHNRLYWYRQTLGQGPEFLTYFQNEAQLEKSRLLSDRFSAERPKGSFSTLEIQRTEQGDSAMYLCASSAREGRYNEQFFGPGTRLTVL.